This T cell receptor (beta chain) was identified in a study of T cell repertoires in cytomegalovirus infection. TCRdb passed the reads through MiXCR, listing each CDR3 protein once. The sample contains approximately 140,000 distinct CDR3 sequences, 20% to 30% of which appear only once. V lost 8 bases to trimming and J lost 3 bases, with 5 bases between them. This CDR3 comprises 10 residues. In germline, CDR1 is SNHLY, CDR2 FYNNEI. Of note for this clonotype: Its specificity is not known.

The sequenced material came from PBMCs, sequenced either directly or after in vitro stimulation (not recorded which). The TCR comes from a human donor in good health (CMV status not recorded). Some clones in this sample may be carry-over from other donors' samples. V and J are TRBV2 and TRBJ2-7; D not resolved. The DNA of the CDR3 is TGTGCCAGCGGATACTACGAGCAGTACGTC. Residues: CASGYYEQYV.